This TCR beta chain emerged from a study of T cells in Graves' hyperthyroidism and ophthalmopathy. Per germline, CDR1 SEHNR and CDR2 FQNEAQ (reference sequence). This CDR3 is built from 14 residues. The V and J ends lost 1 base and 8 bases respectively, with 12 bases between them. This clonotype was picked up many times. Uncontrolled infection, other autoimmune disease, pregnancy or lactation excluded patients. 8.5 to 10 ml of fresh peripheral blood supplied the PBMCs. Amplification of TCR beta CDR3 regions was performed using RNA transcripts as template. First-round RT-PCR with HTBI primers amplified the TCR CDR3 region. One entry per CDR3 protein results from TCRdb running MiXCR on the multiplex PCR reads. The table has roughly 400,000 distinct CDR3 sequences, approximately 14% seen once.

Material: blood. The chain combines TRBV7-9 with TRBJ2-1, with D possibly being TRBD2 (5 bases). The source of this sequence is a young woman with Graves' hyperthyroidism that later progressed to Graves' ophthalmopathy. CDR3 nucleotides: TGTGCCAGCAGCTTAGGGCGGGTAGGCTATGAGCAGTTCTTC. Its translation: CASSLGRVGYEQFF.